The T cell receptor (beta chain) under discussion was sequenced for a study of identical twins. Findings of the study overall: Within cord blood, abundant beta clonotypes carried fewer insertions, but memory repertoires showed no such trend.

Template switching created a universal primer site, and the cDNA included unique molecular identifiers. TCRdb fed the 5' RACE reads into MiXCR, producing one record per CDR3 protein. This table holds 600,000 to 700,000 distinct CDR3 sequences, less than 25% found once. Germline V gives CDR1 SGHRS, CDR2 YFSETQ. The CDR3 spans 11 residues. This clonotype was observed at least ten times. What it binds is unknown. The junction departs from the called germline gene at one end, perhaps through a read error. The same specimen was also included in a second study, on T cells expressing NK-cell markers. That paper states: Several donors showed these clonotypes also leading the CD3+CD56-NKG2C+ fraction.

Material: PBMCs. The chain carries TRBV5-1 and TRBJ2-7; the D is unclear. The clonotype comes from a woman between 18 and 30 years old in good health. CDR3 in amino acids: CASSSPYEQYF. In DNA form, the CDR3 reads TGTGCCAGCAGCTCCCCCTACGAGCAGTACTTC. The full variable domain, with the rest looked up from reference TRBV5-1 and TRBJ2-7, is KAGVTQTPRYLIKTRGQQVTLSCSPISGHRSVSWYQQTPGQGLQFLFEYFSETQRNKGNFPGRFSGRQFSNSRSEMNVSTLELGDSALYLCASSSPYEQYFGPGTRLTVT.